Presented here are 27 T cell receptor beta chains from one specimen sequenced in a study of identical twins. From the 5' RACE reads, TCRdb called clonotypes with MiXCR, one entry per CDR3 protein. The profile shows 250,000 to 300,000 distinct CDR3 sequences, about 8% of them singletons. Another study also made use of these data, one on yellow fever vaccine responses in identical twins.

The sample was CD8+ T cells sorted from blood. Receptors originate from a woman younger than 30 in good health.

This clonotype was seen only once. The V gene is TRBV6-1, the J gene TRBJ2-1, with D possibly called TRBD1 or TRBD2 (5 bases each). Trimming shortened V by 7 bases and J by 7 bases, and 20 bases separated the two germline ends. The CDR3 has 15 amino acids. Looked up from germline, CDR1 is MNHNS and CDR2 is SASEGT. CDR3 residues: CASIPRNTGRNEQFF. The CDR3, as DNA: TGTGCCAGCATTCCAAGGAACACGGGGCGGAATGAGCAGTTCTTC.

This clonotype has just a few counts. The rearrangement uses TRBV27 and TRBJ2-1; 9 bases map to TRBD2. The germline CDR1 and CDR2 sequences are MNHEY and SMNVEV (reference sequence). CDR3 length: 15 residues. Losses at the gene ends were 6 bases for V and 4 bases for J; bases not matched to a gene: 7. The CDR3 loop reads CASSTRGGGYNEQFF. In DNA form, the CDR3 reads TGTGCCAGCAGCACACGCGGGGGGGGTTACAATGAGCAGTTCTTC.

The chain employs TRBV4-3 and TRBJ2-2; D uncertain. CDR3 size: 13 residues. V lost 0 bases, J lost 7 bases, and 6 bases lay in between. In germline, CDR1 is LGHNA, CDR2 YSLEER. CDR3 nucleotides: TGCGCCAGCAGCCAAGACCTGATCGGGGAGCTGTTTTTT. Its translation is CASSQDLIGELFF.

This clonotype was recorded at least ten times. The chain employs TRBV15 and TRBJ1-1; 9 bases agree with TRBD1. From germline, CDR1 is LNHNV and CDR2 YYDKDF (reference sequence). V shed 7 bases, J shed 5 bases, and the junction held 11 bases outside the gene matches. This CDR3 has 15 residues. Here the CDR3 DNA reads TGTGCCACCAATGAACCGGGACAGGGACGAACTGAAGCTTTCTTT. Residues: CATNEPGQGRTEAFF.

This clonotype was counted between two and nine times. The chain carries TRBV12-3 or TRBV12-4 and TRBJ2-1, with 11 bases aligning to TRBD2. Trimming removed 6 bases from V and 7 bases from J; junction bases left unmatched: 5. This CDR3 is 14 amino acids long. The CDR3 spells CASRRTSGWNEQFF. The CDR3 DNA is TGTGCCAGCAGGAGGACTAGCGGGTGGAATGAGCAGTTCTTC.

This clonotype was counted ten times or more. CDR3 residues: CASSTPGRGEQYF. The DNA of the CDR3 is TGTGCCAGCAGTACTCCCGGGCGGGGCGAGCAGTACTTC. The V call is TRBV7-9, the J call TRBJ2-7; possible D gene TRBD2, 6 bases. Germline V gene sequence: CDR1 SEHNR, CDR2 FQNEAQ (reference sequence). The CDR3 runs to 13 residues. Trimming left V 6 bases short and J 6 bases short, with 15 bases between.

Only a few counts were recorded for this clonotype. The CDR3 nucleotides read TGTGCCAGCAGCGCCCGGAGTTCGGGTGGCTACACCTTC. It yields the protein CASSARSSGGYTF. V and J are TRBV9 and TRBJ1-2; unclear D gene. Germline CDR1 SGDLS, CDR2 YYNGEE. The CDR3 extends over 13 amino acids. V was trimmed by 3 bases and J by 7 bases, leaving 13 bases between them.

This clonotype was detected only a few times. CDR3 in DNA: TGTGCCGGGGCTTGGAGGCAATCTGGGGCCAACGTCCTGACTTTC. It is translated as CAGAWRQSGANVLTF. The V call is TRBV6-1, the J call TRBJ2-6; D could derive from TRBD1 or TRBD2 (5 bases each). Germline V gives CDR1 MNHNS, CDR2 SASEGT. The CDR3 is 15 amino acids. The V end was cut by 11 bases, the J end by 1 base, with 15 bases between.

Regarding this clonotype: One end of the junction is discordant with germline, which a read error may explain. The chain uses TRBV7-7 and TRBJ2-7; TRBD2 agrees at 10 bases. The CDR3 length is 17 residues. Germline V gives CDR1 SSHAT, CDR2 FNYEAQ (reference sequence). The CDR3 nucleotides are TGTGCTAGCAGCCCGACCCTCTCTAGCGGGAGAACCTACGAGCAGTACTTC. It specifies CASSPTLSSGRTYEQYF. The variable domain in full, completed from reference TRBV7-7 and TRBJ2-7, reads GAGVSQSPRYKVTKRGQDVTLRCDPISSHATLYWYQQALGQGPEFLTYFNYEAQPDKSGLPSDRFSAERPEGSISTLTIQRTEQRDSAMYRCASSPTLSSGRTYEQYFGPGTRLTVT.

This clonotype was detected a few times. CDR3 sequence (DNA): TGTGCCAGCAATTCCGCTGTTAGCACAGATACGCAGTATTTT. It is translated as CASNSAVSTDTQYF. The chain joins TRBV7-9 to TRBJ2-3; no definite D call. The CDR3 contains 14 residues. Germline CDR1 SEHNR, CDR2 FQNEAQ (reference sequence). With 7 bases removed from V and 0 bases from J, the gap between germline ends came to 11 bases.

There are a few counts of this clonotype. This chain joins TRBV13 and TRBJ2-1; 11 positions match TRBD2. The CDR3 runs to 20 residues. CDR1 is PRHDT and CDR2 is FYEKMQ in the germline V gene (reference sequence). V gave up 0 bases and J gave up 8 bases; unmatched junction bases: 18. The CDR3 DNA reads TGTGCCAGCAGCTTAGGGACTAGCGGGAACAGAGATCCTTCCTCTGATGAGCAGTTCTTC. As protein: CASSLGTSGNRDPSSDEQFF.

This clonotype was detected only a few times. The genes are TRBV27 and TRBJ2-7; D perhaps matches TRBD2 (5 bases). From germline, CDR1 is MNHEY and CDR2 SMNVEV (reference sequence). The germline V and J ends were trimmed by 4 bases and 3 bases, with 13 bases remaining between them. The CDR3 is 14 residues long. CDR3 DNA: TGTGCCAGCAGTTACCGGGGTGAGGTCTACGAGCAGTACTTC. Protein: CASSYRGEVYEQYF.

This clonotype was detected only a few times. The V call is TRBV2, the J call TRBJ2-5; tentatively, D is TRBD2 (6 bases). Germline lookup yields CDR1 SNHLY and CDR2 FYNNEI. The CDR3 has 16 residues. V lost 1 base, J lost 0 bases, and 12 bases lay in between. CDR3: CASSEGGLPYQETQYF. CDR3 coding DNA: TGTGCCAGCAGTGAAGGGGGACTCCCGTACCAAGAGACCCAGTACTTC.

The rearrangement uses TRBV20-1 and TRBJ2-3; a weak D match, TRBD1 (6 bases). This CDR3 has 18 residues. V lost 3 bases and J lost 0, with 22 bases in between. From germline, CDR1 is DFQATT and CDR2 SNEGSKA (reference sequence). The DNA of the CDR3 is TGCAGTGCTAGGGCCGACAGGTCCCTTTCGACTAGCACAGATACGCAGTATTTT. Protein product: CSARADRSLSTSTDTQYF.

In this sample, this clonotype turned up many times. The chain carries TRBV6-2 or TRBV6-3 and TRBJ1-1; the D gene is possibly TRBD1 (5 bases). CDR1 is MNHEY and CDR2 is SVGEGT in the germline V gene. V gave up 6 bases and J gave up 0 bases, with 11 bases separating them. This CDR3 is 14 amino acids long. The CDR3 nucleotides are TGTGCCAGCAGCCTAGGGACGGTGAACACTGAAGCTTTCTTT. Translated: CASSLGTVNTEAFF.

The V gene is TRBV7-8, the J gene TRBJ2-5, with 8 bases matching TRBD1. The CDR3 has 15 residues. Looked up from germline, CDR1 is SGHVS and CDR2 is FQNEAQ. V was clipped by 4 bases and J by 5 bases; unmatched bases: 9. CDR3 coding DNA: TGTGCCAGCAGCTCATCGACAGGGGAAGGGGAGACCCAGTACTTC. This gives the protein CASSSSTGEGETQYF.

The chain joins TRBV5-1 to TRBJ2-1; D gene uncertain. Trimming shortened V by 5 bases and J by 7 bases, and 7 bases separated the two germline ends. The germline CDR1 and CDR2 sequences are SGHRS and YFSETQ. The CDR3 sequence is 11 residues long. The CDR3 DNA sequence: TGCGCCAGCAGTCACGGTAATGAGCAGTTCTTC. It yields the protein CASSHGNEQFF.

The V gene is TRBV9, the J gene TRBJ2-7; 7 nucleotides align to TRBD2. V lost 4 bases to trimming and J lost 2 bases; unmatched junction nucleotides: 6. Germline V lookup: CDR1 SGDLS, CDR2 YYNGEE. This CDR3 is built from 14 residues. The CDR3 protein is CASSPRTRTYEQYF. DNA of the CDR3: TGTGCCAGCAGCCCCAGGACTAGGACCTACGAGCAGTACTTC.

This clonotype was counted many times. The rearrangement links TRBV4-1 to TRBJ2-3; possible D gene TRBD1, 6 bases. This CDR3 has 16 amino acids. The V end was cut by 2 bases, the J end by 3 bases, with 15 bases between. The germline V gene encodes CDR1 MGHRA and CDR2 YSYEKL. The CDR3 region is CASSQQQSQGTDTQYF. The CDR3 DNA reads TGCGCCAGCAGCCAACAACAAAGCCAGGGGACAGATACGCAGTATTTT.

There are many counts of this clonotype. This chain joins TRBV5-5 and TRBJ1-1, with 8 bases identical to TRBD1. Looked up from germline, CDR1 is SGHKS and CDR2 is YYEKEE (reference sequence). J gave up 11 bases and V 4 bases, and 10 bases lay outside the gene matches. CDR3 size: 13 residues. The CDR3, as DNA: TGTGCCAGCAGCCCCCGGACAGGGCAGGATGCTTTCTTT. It is translated as CASSPRTGQDAFF.

The sample holds many counts of this clonotype. The junction and the germline gene differ at one end; a read error may be behind it. CDR3 nucleotides: TGCGCCAGCAGCTCACGAAACTACCGGGACAGTGCAGTATTC. This codes for CASSSRNYRDSAVF. This chain links TRBV5-1 with TRBJ2-7; 7 bases agree with TRBD1. The germline gives CDR1 SGHRS, CDR2 YFSETQ. This CDR3 is built from 14 residues.

This chain uses TRBV12-3 or TRBV12-4 with TRBJ1-1; D is unclear. This CDR3 contains 11 residues. Trimming stripped 3 bases from V and 5 bases from J, with 4 bases between. CDR3 sequence (DNA): TGTGCCAGCAGTTTCTCAACTGAAGCTTTCTTT. Translated: CASSFSTEAFF.

In its sample, this clonotype was seen a few times. This chain connects TRBV7-9 to TRBJ2-1; 12 bases line up with TRBD2. This CDR3 is 15 amino acids long. V gave up 4 bases and J gave up 12 bases; unmatched junction bases: 10. From germline, CDR1 is SEHNR and CDR2 FQNEAQ (reference sequence). CDR3 amino acids: CASSSTLAGGKGQFF. Written as DNA, the CDR3 is TGTGCCAGCAGCTCCACTCTAGCGGGGGGGAAGGGGCAGTTCTTC.

The chain links TRBV12-3 or TRBV12-4 to TRBJ2-7; 16 bases fit TRBD2. The length of the CDR3 is 17 residues. J gave up 2 bases and V 4 bases, and 5 bases lay outside the gene matches. This CDR3 reads CASSYGTSGGGTYEQYF. DNA for the CDR3: TGTGCCAGCAGTTATGGGACTAGCGGGGGGGGAACCTACGAGCAGTACTTC.

The genes are TRBV7-9 and TRBJ1-4, with TRBD1 matching 7 bases. This CDR3 has 16 amino acids. The germline V gene has CDR1 SEHNR and CDR2 FQNEAQ (reference sequence). V was pared by 5 bases and J by 3 bases, with 9 bases of the junction left unmatched. The CDR3 sequence is CASSHTRGQANEKLFF. The CDR3 nucleotides are TGTGCCAGCAGCCATACTAGAGGACAGGCTAATGAAAAACTGTTTTTT. Drawing the rest from reference TRBV7-9 and TRBJ1-4, the complete variable domain is DTGVSQNPRHKITKRGQNVTFRCDPISEHNRLYWYRQTLGQGPEFLTYFQNEAQLEKSRLLSDRFSAERPKGSFSTLEIQRTEQGDSAMYLCASSHTRGQANEKLFFGSGTQLSVL.

This clonotype was counted a few times. The J gene is TRBJ2-7, the V gene TRBV20-1; D may be TRBD1 (6 bases). Germline CDR1 and CDR2: DFQATT and SNEGSKA (reference sequence). This CDR3 is built from 16 residues. Trimming stripped 0 bases from V and 3 bases from J, with 18 bases between. The CDR3 region has the DNA TGCAGTGCTAGAGATCAAATTACAGGGAACGGCTACGAGCAGTACTTC. Amino acid sequence: CSARDQITGNGYEQYF.

This clonotype was recorded many times. The V and J genes are TRBV12-3 or TRBV12-4 and TRBJ2-5, with 8 bases matching TRBD2. The J segment lost 0 bases and the V segment lost 2 bases, leaving 8 bases of the junction unmatched. This CDR3 is 17 amino acids long. CDR3 DNA: TGTGCCAGCAGTTTAACGGATGGCGGGGGGTACCAAGAGACCCAGTACTTC. Amino acids: CASSLTDGGGYQETQYF.